This T cell receptor (beta chain) was profiled in a study of blood T cell repertoires in COVID-19. Study-wide context: The analysed material was cDNA or gDNA that came from T cells, B-cell-depleted T cells, or PBMCs.

At least ten counts were recorded for this clone. The germline CDR1 and CDR2 sequences are SEHNR and FQNEAQ (reference sequence). CDR3 length: 15 residues. V shed 5 bases, J shed 4 bases, and the junction held 6 bases outside the gene matches. Clinical histories supplied by participants themselves formed the basis of cohort assignment. The data were produced by immunoSEQ multiplex PCR, yet TCRdb's version contains in-frame clones alone and is incomplete. This table holds under 250,000 clones, roughly four fifths found once. The receptor was isolated from a middle-aged woman with acute COVID-19. The specimen was PBMCs or T cells enriched from blood (not recorded which). The V gene is TRBV7-9, the J gene TRBJ2-1; 9 bases fit TRBD2. The CDR3 reads CASSTTLAGYNEQFF. Here the CDR3 DNA reads TGTGCCAGCAGCACTACCCTAGCGGGGTACAATGAGCAGTTCTTC.